The 10 T cell receptor beta chains given below trace back to one sample, sequenced in a study of radiotherapy plus CTLA-4 blockade in lung cancer. Repertoires were generated with immunoSEQ multiplex PCR, while TCRdb's copy carries only in-frame clones and drops some. The data show about 19,000 clones, roughly 82% seen once. Sequenced here: peripheral blood, sampled from a patient treated with radiotherapy plus ipilimumab. The receptor set was obtained from a human donor with non-small cell lung cancer whose response to radiotherapy plus ipilimumab could not be evaluated.

The V gene is TRBV5-1, the J gene TRBJ2-7; 10 bases agree with TRBD2. Germline values: CDR1 SGHRS, CDR2 YFSETQ. This CDR3 has 17 residues. Germline trimming cut 0 bases from V and 4 bases from J; bases unmatched to any gene: 10. The CDR3: CASSLGSGLAGAYEQYF. DNA for the CDR3: TGCGCCAGCAGCTTGGGCTCCGGGCTAGCGGGAGCGTACGAGCAGTACTTC.

This chain links TRBV5-1 with TRBJ1-2, with D hard to call. With 4 bases removed from V and 1 base from J, the gap between germline ends came to 14 bases. The germline gives CDR1 SGHRS, CDR2 YFSETQ. The CDR3 sequence is 15 residues long. CDR3 DNA sequence: TGCGCCAGCAGCCGTATGGAGGGAGGTAACTATGGCTACACCTTC. It is translated as CASSRMEGGNYGYTF.

The chain has TRBV10-2 and TRBJ2-7; 7 bases are a match to TRBD1. Germline-derived CDR1 and CDR2 are WSHSY and SAAADI. The CDR3 runs 14 residues. Trimming took 2 bases from V and 2 from J; bases not matched to a gene: 3. This chain's CDR3 is CASSERGTAYEQYF. Written as DNA, the CDR3 is TGCGCCAGCAGTGAGAGAGGGACAGCCTACGAGCAGTACTTC.

V gene TRBV5-4 combines with J gene TRBJ2-1, with 11 bases fitting TRBD2. The germline CDR1 and CDR2 sequences are SGHNT and YYREEE (reference sequence). The CDR3 extends over 17 amino acids. The trim removed 0 bases at V and 7 bases at J, leaving 9 bases unmatched. The CDR3 DNA follows: TGTGCCAGCAGCTTGGCCCAAGGGCTAGCGGGAGGTAATGAGCAGTTCTTC. Translation: CASSLAQGLAGGNEQFF.

The rearrangement uses TRBV2 and TRBJ1-3, with D unresolved. Germline V gene lookup returns CDR1 SNHLY and CDR2 FYNNEI. The ends were cut back, 6 bases at V and 3 bases at J, with 12 bases in the middle. The CDR3 contains 14 residues. CDR3 protein: CASRLTVSGNTIYF. Here the CDR3 DNA reads TGTGCCAGCAGGTTAACCGTGAGTGGAAACACCATATATTTT.

The chain recombines TRBV7-9 with TRBJ2-1, with 7 bases fitting TRBD2. This CDR3 region has 16 residues. The germline V gene encodes CDR1 SEHNR and CDR2 FQNEAQ (reference sequence). V shed 2 bases, J shed 4 bases, and the junction held 8 bases outside the gene matches. In DNA, the CDR3 is TGTGCCAGCAGCTTATATCTGCCTAGCGGTTACAATGAGCAGTTCTTC. This translates into CASSLYLPSGYNEQFF.

The rearrangement joins TRBV19 to TRBJ1-2; D remains ambiguous. This CDR3 comprises 13 residues. V gave up 10 bases and J gave up 3 bases, with 15 bases separating them. Germline V lookup: CDR1 LNHDA, CDR2 SQIVND (reference sequence). The CDR3 loop is CATKRTGDYGYTF. CDR3 sequence (DNA): TGTGCCACTAAGAGGACCGGGGACTATGGCTACACCTTC.

This chain joins TRBV7-2 and TRBJ1-2; tentative D call: TRBD1 (6 bases). Trimming pared 7 bases from V and 8 bases from J, leaving 17 bases between. The CDR3 has 13 residues. Germline CDR1 SGHTA, CDR2 FQGNSA. CDR3 in DNA: TGTGCCAGCACCATATCAGGGGAACGGGGCTACACCTTC. Encoded protein: CASTISGERGYTF.

The gene calls are TRBV11-3 and TRBJ2-1; 10 bases map to TRBD2. V lost 1 base and J lost 12; bases outside the gene matches: 3. The CDR3 totals 13 residues. Germline-derived CDR1 and CDR2 are SGHNT and YENEEA. The CDR3: CASSLGLAGVQFF. In DNA, the CDR3 is TGTGCCAGCAGCTTAGGCCTAGCGGGAGTGCAGTTCTTC. The complete variable domain, with remaining parts taken from reference TRBV11-3 and TRBJ2-1, reads EAGVVQSPRYKIIEKKQPVAFWCNPISGHNTLYWYLQNLGQGPELLIRYENEEAVDDSQLPKDRFSAERLKGVDSTLKIQPAELGDSAVYLCASSLGLAGVQFFGPGTRLTVL.

The J gene is TRBJ2-7, the V gene TRBV4-1, with a weak D call TRBD2 (6 bases). Germline-derived CDR1 and CDR2 are MGHRA and YSYEKL. The CDR3 loop spans 16 amino acids. The germline V and J ends were trimmed by 0 bases and 2 bases, with 14 bases remaining between them. The CDR3 DNA reads as TGCGCCAGCAGCCAAGATAGGAGGGGCACCGCCTACGAGCAGTACTTC. This gives the protein CASSQDRRGTAYEQYF.